A selection of T cell receptor beta chains follows, all from one sample in a study of shared clonotypes between healthy human individuals. Data came from immunoSEQ multiplex PCR; TCRdb stores just in-frame clones and leaves some out. The table shows under 700,000 clones, with approximately 95% occurring only once. The sequenced material came from naive CD8+ T cells sorted from blood. The receptors were gathered from a woman aged 25 to 45 in good health. Each CDR3 is given without its conserved first and last residue.

j_call v_call cdr3_aa
. TRBV10-1 ATPGLYEQY
TRBJ2-7 TRBV10-2 ASSEDGTRPYEQY
TRBJ1-2 TRBV29-1 SVSQGVYGYT
TRBJ1-2 TRBV2 ASSDWGNSYGYT
TRBJ2-7 TRBV28 ASSFVGGSREQY
. TRBV29-1 SVEGLAGAYEQY
TRBJ1-6 TRBV2 ASSPRGRGLNSPLH
TRBJ1-4 TRBV30 AWSNQYLHTVEKLF
TRBJ2-7 TRBV27 ASSLASVSHEQY
TRBJ2-1 TRBV11-3 ASSLGLAAGWDEQF
TRBJ2-7 TRBV29-1 SVKSGTGFYEQY
TRBJ2-1 TRBV27 AIGTSGRHEQF
TRBJ2-7 TRBV27 ASRTGIGEQY
TRBJ2-7 TRBV5-1 ASSLLEDSYEQY
TRBJ2-7 TRBV2 ASSPAPGTGEEQY
TRBJ1-5 TRBV28 ASSYSLIGTGRIGNQPQH
TRBJ2-3 TRBV28 ASTLEPGLALTDTQY
TRBJ1-5 TRBV15 ATSSRTGEQPQH
TRBJ2-7 TRBV27 ASSFGTEQY
TRBJ2-1 TRBV19 ASSDSSYNEQF
TRBJ2-2 TRBV25-1 ASSEWGAGELF
TRBJ2-1 TRBV6-4 ASSDGANSYNEQF
TRBJ2-7 TRBV27 ASSIAGAVYEQY
TRBJ1-1 TRBV2 ANGGRRTEAF
TRBJ1-1 TRBV28 ASSLTGGLNTEAF